What follows is one T cell receptor (beta chain) and its context. The data stem from a study of CD8 T cells in Susac syndrome. RNA, at about 0.45 to 1 ug, was reverse transcribed with random hexamers. TCRdb reprocessed the immunoSEQ multiplex PCR reads via MiXCR and lists one record per CDR3 protein. The sample consists of 100,000 to 150,000 distinct CDR3 sequences, roughly 93% of them appearing once. CDR1 and CDR2 from the germline V gene are PRHDT and FYEKMQ (reference sequence). V dropped 0 bases and J dropped 1; count of bases not matched to a gene: 6. The CDR3 loop spans 16 amino acids. The TCR comes from a human donor with multiple sclerosis. Specimen: CD8+ T cells from PBMCs. This chain joins TRBV13 and TRBJ2-7; 7 positions match TRBD2. Here the CDR3 reads CASSLGATSVSYEQYF. The CDR3 region has the DNA TGTGCCAGCAGCTTAGGCGCCACTAGCGTATCCTACGAGCAGTACTTC.